This TCR beta chain derives from a study of blood T cell repertoires in COVID-19. Across the study: Acute and convalescent COVID-19 samples came from the United States, Italy and Spain. PBMCs, B-cell-depleted T cells, or T cells were the source of the cDNA or gDNA that made up the material.

This CDR3 spans 14 amino acids. The V and J ends lost 0 bases and 1 base respectively, with 6 bases between them. From germline, CDR1 is MGHRA and CDR2 YSYEKL. Authors' methods: Cell counts per sample came from amplifying reference gene primers. Profiled with immunoSEQ multiplex PCR; TCRdb holds only in-frame clones, not every one. V, J and clone size derive from that table, while D and trimming were established from the DNA sequence. The sample includes roughly 140,000 clones, approximately 80% of them seen just once. The chain employs TRBV4-1 and TRBJ1-1; D ambiguous. The sequence came from a man aged 55 to 70 with active or convalescent COVID-19. Sequenced input: peripheral blood. The CDR3 DNA reads as TGCGCCAGCAGCCAAGAGCCAGGGAACACTGAAGCTTTCTTT. Protein sequence: CASSQEPGNTEAFF.